This T cell receptor (beta chain) appears in the sequencing data of a study of Ad26.COV2.S vaccination and SARS-CoV-2 variants. In the study overall: Donor joined the COV1001 Ad26.COV2.S trial arm. Doses of Ad26.COV2.S were injected into muscle once or twice, 56 days apart.

Using immunoSEQ multiplex PCR, the repertoire was profiled, and TCRdb retains in-frame clones only, with some absent. The sample has under 400,000 clones; around 87% are singletons. V was clipped by 4 bases and J by 0 bases, with 3 bases between them. The CDR3 totals 12 residues. Germline loops: CDR1 SGDLS, CDR2 YYNGEE. The treatment is: 15 to 20 received Ad26.COV2.S at low or high dose, single or two shots; about 5 received placebo; per-sample allocation not given. Following the first vaccine or placebo injection, samples were taken on day 63. SARS-CoV-2 spike from the Wuhan strain was encoded by the vaccine, an Ad26 vector.

The V gene is TRBV9, the J gene TRBJ2-3; D unresolved. The specimen was peripheral blood, collected in a trial of Ad26.COV2.S vaccine versus placebo. The origin of this receptor is a person aged 18-60 years who received the Ad26.COV2.S COVID-19 vaccine or a placebo. The CDR3 sequence: CASSSSTDTQYF. The CDR3 region has the DNA TGTGCCAGCAGCTCCAGCACAGATACGCAGTATTTT.